This record looks at one T cell receptor (beta chain) sequence and its context. Distinct nucleotide sequences in the sample also encode this CDR3. The CDR3 extends over 16 amino acids. J lost 0 bases, V lost 4 bases, and 5 bases had no gene match. Germline CDR1 MNHEY, CDR2 SMNVEV (reference sequence). Cohort 3 recovery required two negative PCRs, clearance, or symptom resolution. Authors' processing steps: Nucleated cell number was recorded as an estimate derived from reference gene primer amplification. TCRdb's copy holds only in-frame clones and misses some; the assay was immunoSEQ multiplex PCR. V and J calls plus clone size are reproduced from that table; the DNA served to infer D and trimming. The sample includes a few hundred thousand clones, roughly 90% seen only once; the top ten take 1.5% to 2%. This specimen belongs to a study of blood T cell repertoires in COVID-19.

The sequencing input was PBMCs or T cells enriched from blood (not recorded which). The TCR sequence derives from a woman aged 40 to 50 who had recovered from COVID-19. This chain connects TRBV27 to TRBJ1-1; 10 bases fit TRBD1. The CDR3 nucleotides read TGTGCCAGCAGTTGGGACAGGGGAAGCATGAACACTGAAGCTTTCTTT. Translated: CASSWDRGSMNTEAFF.